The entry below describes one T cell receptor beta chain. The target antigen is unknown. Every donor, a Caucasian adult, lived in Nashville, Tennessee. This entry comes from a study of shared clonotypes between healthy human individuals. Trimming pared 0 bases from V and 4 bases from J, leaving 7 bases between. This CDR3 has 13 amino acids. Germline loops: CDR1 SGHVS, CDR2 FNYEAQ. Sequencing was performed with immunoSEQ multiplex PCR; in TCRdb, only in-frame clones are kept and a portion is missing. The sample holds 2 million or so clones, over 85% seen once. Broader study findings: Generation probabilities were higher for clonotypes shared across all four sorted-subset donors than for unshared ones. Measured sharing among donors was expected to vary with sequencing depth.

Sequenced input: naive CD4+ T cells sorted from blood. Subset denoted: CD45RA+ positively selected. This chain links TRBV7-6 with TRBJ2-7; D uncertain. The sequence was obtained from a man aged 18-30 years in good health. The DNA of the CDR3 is TGTGCCAGCAGCTTAGCCCTTTTTTACGAGCAGTACTTC. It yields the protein CASSLALFYEQYF.